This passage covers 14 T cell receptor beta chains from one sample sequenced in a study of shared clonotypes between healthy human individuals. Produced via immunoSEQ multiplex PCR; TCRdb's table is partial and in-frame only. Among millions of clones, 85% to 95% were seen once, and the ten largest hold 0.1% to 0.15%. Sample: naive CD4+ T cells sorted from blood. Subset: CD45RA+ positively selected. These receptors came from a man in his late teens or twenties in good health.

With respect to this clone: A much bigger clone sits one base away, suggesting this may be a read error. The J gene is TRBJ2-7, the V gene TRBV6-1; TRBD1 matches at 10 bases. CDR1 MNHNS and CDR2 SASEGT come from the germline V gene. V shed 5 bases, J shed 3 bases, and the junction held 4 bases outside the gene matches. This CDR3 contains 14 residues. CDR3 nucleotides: TGTGCCAGCAGTCCCGGGACAGGGGTCTACGAGCAGTACTTC. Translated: CASSPGTGVYEQYF.

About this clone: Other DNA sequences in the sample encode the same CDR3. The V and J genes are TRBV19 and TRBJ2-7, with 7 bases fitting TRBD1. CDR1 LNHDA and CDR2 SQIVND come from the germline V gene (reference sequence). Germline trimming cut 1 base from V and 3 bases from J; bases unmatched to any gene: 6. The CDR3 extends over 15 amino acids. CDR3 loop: CASSIVAGGSYEQYF. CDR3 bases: TGTGCCAGTAGTATAGTGGCAGGGGGAAGCTACGAGCAGTACTTC.

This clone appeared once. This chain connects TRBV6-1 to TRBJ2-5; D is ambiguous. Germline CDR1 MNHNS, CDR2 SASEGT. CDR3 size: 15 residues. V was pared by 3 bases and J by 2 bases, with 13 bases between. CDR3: CASSDSFTRQETQYF. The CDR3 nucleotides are TGTGCCAGCAGTGACTCGTTCACCCGACAAGAGACCCAGTACTTC.

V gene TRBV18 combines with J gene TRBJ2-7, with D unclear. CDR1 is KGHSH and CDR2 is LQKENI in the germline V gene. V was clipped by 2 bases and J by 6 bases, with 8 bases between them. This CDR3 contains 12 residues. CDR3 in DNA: TGTGCCAGCTCACCAGACAAGGGCGAGCAGTACTTC. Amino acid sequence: CASSPDKGEQYF.

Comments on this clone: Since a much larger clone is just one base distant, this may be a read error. In DNA, the CDR3 is TGCGCCAGCGGCCCGGGGGCGGAGAATCAGCCCCAGCATTTT. Its translation is CASGPGAENQPQHF. The rearrangement joins TRBV5-1 to TRBJ1-5, with TRBD1 as a possible D gene (6 bases). The CDR3 is made up of 14 amino acids. Per the germline V gene, CDR1 is SGHRS and CDR2 is YFSETQ. Deletions cut 7 bases from V and 4 bases from J, with 15 bases between.

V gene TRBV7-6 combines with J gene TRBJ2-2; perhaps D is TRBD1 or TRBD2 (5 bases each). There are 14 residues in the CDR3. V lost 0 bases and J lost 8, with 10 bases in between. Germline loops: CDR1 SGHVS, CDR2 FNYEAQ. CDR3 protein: CASSLAEGLGELFF. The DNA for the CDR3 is TGTGCCAGCAGCTTAGCCGAGGGGCTTGGGGAGCTGTTTTTT.

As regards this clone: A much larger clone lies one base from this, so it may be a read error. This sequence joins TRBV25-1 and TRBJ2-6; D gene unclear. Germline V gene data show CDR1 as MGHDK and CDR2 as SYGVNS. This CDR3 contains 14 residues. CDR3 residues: CASVDTSGTNVLTF. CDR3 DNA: TGTGCCAGCGTTGACACCTCTGGGACCAACGTCCTGACTTTC.

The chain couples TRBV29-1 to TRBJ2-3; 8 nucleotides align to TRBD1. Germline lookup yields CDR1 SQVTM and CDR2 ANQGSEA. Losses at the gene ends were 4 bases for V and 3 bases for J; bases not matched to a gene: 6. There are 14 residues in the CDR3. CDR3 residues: CSVGAGGRTDTQYF. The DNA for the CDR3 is TGCAGCGTTGGGGCAGGGGGCAGGACAGATACGCAGTATTTT.

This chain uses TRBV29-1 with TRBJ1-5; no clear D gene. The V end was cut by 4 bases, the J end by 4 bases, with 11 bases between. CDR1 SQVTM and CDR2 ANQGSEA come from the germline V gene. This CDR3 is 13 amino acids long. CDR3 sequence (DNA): TGCAGCGTTGGTGGAGCGAATAATCAGCCCCAGCATTTT. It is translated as CSVGGANNQPQHF.

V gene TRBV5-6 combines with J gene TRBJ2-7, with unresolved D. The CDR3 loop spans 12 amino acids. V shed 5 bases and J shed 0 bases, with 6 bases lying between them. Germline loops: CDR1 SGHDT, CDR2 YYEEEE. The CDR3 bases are TGTGCCAGCAGTCAGTCCTCCTACGAGCAGTACTTC. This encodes CASSQSSYEQYF.

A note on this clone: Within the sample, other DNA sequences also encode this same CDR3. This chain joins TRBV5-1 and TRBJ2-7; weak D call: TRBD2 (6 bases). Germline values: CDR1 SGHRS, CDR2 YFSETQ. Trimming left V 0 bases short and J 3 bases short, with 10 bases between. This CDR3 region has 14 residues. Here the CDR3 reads CASSLVAGSYEQYF. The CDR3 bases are TGCGCCAGCAGCTTGGTGGCGGGGAGCTACGAGCAGTACTTC.

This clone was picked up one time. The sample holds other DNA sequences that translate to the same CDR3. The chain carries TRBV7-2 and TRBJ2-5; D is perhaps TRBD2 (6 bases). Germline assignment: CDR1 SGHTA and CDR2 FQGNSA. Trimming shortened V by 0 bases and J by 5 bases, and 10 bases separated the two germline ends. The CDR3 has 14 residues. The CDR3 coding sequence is TGTGCCAGCAGCTTAGCGGGAGGAGGGGAGACCCAGTACTTC. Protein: CASSLAGGGETQYF.

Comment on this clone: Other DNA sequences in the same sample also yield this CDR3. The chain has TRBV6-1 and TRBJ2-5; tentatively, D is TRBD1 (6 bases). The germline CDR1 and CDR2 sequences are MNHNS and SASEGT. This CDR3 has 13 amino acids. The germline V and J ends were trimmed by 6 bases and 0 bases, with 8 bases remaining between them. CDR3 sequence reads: CASRGQNQETQYF. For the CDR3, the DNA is TGTGCCAGCAGAGGACAGAACCAAGAGACCCAGTACTTC.

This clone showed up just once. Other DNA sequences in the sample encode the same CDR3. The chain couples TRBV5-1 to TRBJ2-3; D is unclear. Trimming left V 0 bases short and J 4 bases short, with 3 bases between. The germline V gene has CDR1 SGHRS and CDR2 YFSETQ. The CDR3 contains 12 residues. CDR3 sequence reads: CASSLDADTQYF. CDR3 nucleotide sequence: TGCGCCAGCAGCTTGGACGCAGATACGCAGTATTTT.